These T cell receptor beta chains were read from a single sample in a study of graft-versus-host responses after intestinal transplantation. Method: immunoSEQ multiplex PCR; TCRdb's copy keeps in-frame clones and lacks some. The sample yields over 85,000 clones, roughly 93% seen once. Antigens of these TCRs are unknown. The material sequenced was unstimulated CD4+ T cells sorted from spleen or lymph node cells, taken before transplant. The receptors derive from a human donor who was the organ donor for an intestinal transplant. CDR3s include the opening cysteine and the closing phenylalanine or tryptophan. The D gene is left open where the match is weak. Expanded clones are given a class, and other clones once, few, many or no size at all.

abundance,d_gene,j_gene,v_gene,CDR3aa,CDR3nt
.,TRBD1,TRBJ1-6,TRBV6-5,CASSPSGTVNSPLHF,TGTGCCAGCAGTCCATCCGGGACAGTTAATTCACCCCTCCACTTT
once,.,TRBJ2-1,TRBV5-1,CASSYLANSYNEQFF,TGCGCCAGCAGCTACCTAGCGAACTCCTACAATGAGCAGTTCTTC
.,.,TRBJ1-3,TRBV28,CASSLSAGRNTIYF,TGTGCCAGCAGTTTATCGGCCGGAAGAAACACCATATATTTT
once,.,TRBJ1-1,TRBV28,CASSFQTRRAFF,TGTGCCAGCAGTTTCCAAACCCGACGAGCTTTCTTT
.,.,TRBJ1-5,TRBV27,CATQGGWNQPQHF,TGTGCCACACAGGGAGGATGGAATCAGCCCCAGCATTTT
.,.,TRBJ2-3,TRBV7-2,CASSLDNGRRGTDTQYF,TGTGCCAGCAGCTTAGATAATGGTCGAAGGGGCACAGATACGCAGTATTTT
.,TRBD2,TRBJ2-5,TRBV14,CASSPLHGLAGATQYF,TGTGCCAGCAGCCCACTCCATGGACTAGCGGGGGCGACCCAGTACTTC
.,.,TRBJ2-4,TRBV6-5,CASSTVGLKNIQYF,TGTGCCAGCAGCACCGTCGGACTGAAAAACATTCAGTACTTC
once,TRBD1,TRBJ1-6,TRBV9,CASSEQPGQLNSPLHF,TGTGCCAGCAGCGAACAGCCGGGACAGCTTAATTCACCCCTCCACTTT
.,.,TRBJ2-7,TRBV28,CASSPRGPPYEQYF,TGTGCCAGCAGTCCCCGGGGGCCGCCCTACGAGCAGTACTTC
.,.,TRBJ1-2,TRBV28,CASRVQGGGNYGYTF,TGTGCCAGCAGAGTCCAGGGCGGGGGCAACTATGGCTACACCTTC
.,TRBD1,TRBJ1-2,TRBV28,CASSLGQMPYGYTF,TGTGCCAGCAGTTTGGGACAGATGCCCTATGGCTACACCTTC
.,TRBD1,TRBJ2-7,TRBV6-6,CASSYRVAGGYEQYF,TGTGCCAGCAGTTACAGGGTCGCAGGGGGCTACGAGCAGTACTTC
.,TRBD1,TRBJ1-4,TRBV5-1,CASGRTGEDEKLFF,TGCGCCAGCGGCAGGACAGGGGAGGATGAAAAACTGTTTTTT
.,TRBD1,TRBJ2-7,TRBV5-6,CASSLQGYEQYF,TGTGCCAGCAGCTTACAGGGGTACGAGCAGTACTTC
.,TRBD1,TRBJ1-5,TRBV6-1,CASSEPDRPRANQPQHF,TGTGCCAGCAGTGAACCGGACAGGCCTAGGGCCAATCAGCCCCAGCATTTT
.,.,TRBJ1-1,TRBV6-1,CASRNGHAGSEAFF,TGTGCCAGCAGAAACGGACACGCCGGATCTGAAGCTTTCTTT
.,TRBD1,TRBJ2-7,TRBV28,CASSSLPTGGTYEQYF,TGTGCCAGCAGTTCCCTCCCAACAGGGGGAACCTACGAGCAGTACTTC
.,.,TRBJ2-3,TRBV6-1,CASSELSVDTDTQYF,TGTGCCAGCAGTGAGTTGTCCGTGGACACAGATACGCAGTATTTT
once,TRBD1,TRBJ2-3,TRBV28,CASKDRGLLDTQYF,TGTGCCAGCAAGGACAGGGGGCTCCTGGATACGCAGTATTTT
.,.,TRBJ2-7,TRBV5-4,CASSLGRGVSWQYF,TGTGCCAGCAGCTTGGGGCGTGGGGTATCGTGGCAGTACTTC
.,TRBD1,TRBJ2-3,TRBV7-2,CASSLRQGVESGDTQYF,TGTGCCAGCAGCCTCCGACAGGGGGTTGAATCGGGAGATACGCAGTATTTT
.,.,TRBJ2-3,TRBV11-1,CASSARDPTDTQYF,TGTGCCAGCAGCGCCCGGGACCCCACAGATACGCAGTATTTT
once,TRBD1,TRBJ1-5,TRBV19,CASRGQGGNQPQHF,TGTGCCAGTAGGGGACAGGGGGGCAATCAGCCCCAGCATTTT
few,.,TRBJ1-1,TRBV6-5,CASSYTRGIGTEAFF,TGTGCCAGCAGTTACACCAGGGGAATTGGCACTGAAGCTTTCTTT
.,.,TRBJ2-3,TRBV29-1,CSVPRGDTQYF,TGCAGCGTGCCTAGAGGAGATACGCAGTATTTT
.,.,TRBJ1-5,TRBV28,CASSISQGFSQPQHF,TGTGCCAGCAGTATCTCCCAGGGGTTCAGCCAGCCCCAGCATTTT
.,.,TRBJ1-1,TRBV7-2,CASSPPYRPNTEAFF,TGTGCCAGCAGCCCGCCATACCGTCCGAACACTGAAGCTTTCTTT
.,TRBD1,TRBJ2-7,TRBV4-1,CASSLRTGVVYEQYF,TGCGCCAGCAGCCTCCGGACAGGGGTTGTGTACGAGCAGTACTTC
.,TRBD1,TRBJ2-1,TRBV5-4,CASSHRDSNEQFF,TGTGCCAGCAGCCACCGGGACAGCAATGAGCAGTTCTTC
.,TRBD1,TRBJ1-2,TRBV7-2,CASSGPGQIFSGYTF,TGTGCCAGCAGCGGACCGGGACAGATTTTTAGTGGCTACACCTTC
.,.,TRBJ2-6,TRBV6-5,CASSLAGANVLTF,TGTGCCAGCTCTTTAGCTGGGGCCAACGTCCTGACTTTC
once,.,TRBJ2-7,TRBV28,CATQTGSVFVEYF,TGTGCCACCCAAACAGGGTCGGTTTTCGTCGAGTACTTC
.,.,TRBJ1-3,TRBV9,CASSGLPGSTSGNTIYF,TGTGCCAGCAGCGGACTCCCAGGGTCCACCTCTGGAAACACCATATATTTT
.,.,TRBJ1-6,TRBV5-4,CASSLLQPSTPLHF,TGTGCCAGCAGCTTGCTTCAACCCTCCACACCCCTCCACTTT
.,TRBD2,TRBJ2-7,TRBV30,CAWRPGLAGVGEQYF,TGTGCCTGGAGGCCGGGACTAGCGGGGGTCGGCGAGCAGTACTTC
.,TRBD1,TRBJ1-2,TRBV6-5,CASGAGGTYGYTF,TGTGCCAGCGGCGCAGGGGGGACCTATGGCTACACCTTC
.,.,TRBJ2-7,TRBV28,CASSAPRDNHEQYF,TGTGCCAGCAGTGCACCCCGGGACAACCACGAGCAGTACTTC
.,.,TRBJ1-1,TRBV2,CASSEMGNTEAFF,TGTGCCAGCAGTGAAATGGGGAACACTGAAGCTTTCTTT
.,TRBD1,TRBJ2-1,TRBV9,CASSVEVGQGAVDEQFF,TGTGCCAGCAGCGTAGAGGTTGGGCAGGGGGCGGTCGATGAGCAGTTCTTC
.,.,TRBJ2-1,TRBV11-2,CASSLVTGQGYNEQFF,TGTGCCAGCAGCTTAGTTACGGGGCAGGGCTACAATGAGCAGTTCTTC
.,.,TRBJ1-4,TRBV6-1,CASSESWFVREKLFF,TGTGCCAGCAGTGAAAGTTGGTTTGTGAGGGAAAAACTGTTTTTT
.,.,TRBJ2-3,TRBV7-3,CASSLGRTSTDTQYF,TGTGCCAGCAGCTTAGGACGAACTAGCACAGATACGCAGTATTTT
.,.,TRBJ2-2,TRBV7-2,CASGQASGELFF,TGTGCCAGCGGCCAGGCCTCCGGGGAGCTGTTTTTT
.,.,TRBJ1-5,TRBV10-3,CAISEAGESNQPQHF,TGTGCCATCAGTGAAGCAGGGGAGAGCAATCAGCCCCAGCATTTT
.,TRBD1,TRBJ1-5,TRBV6-6,CAGNRGQDQPQHF,TGTGCCGGGAACAGGGGGCAGGATCAGCCCCAGCATTTT
.,.,TRBJ1-2,TRBV6-6,CASSLAGDYGYTF,TGTGCCAGCAGTTTAGCAGGGGACTATGGCTACACCTTC
.,TRBD1,TRBJ2-7,TRBV5-5,CASSSWTGAPYEQYF,TGTGCCAGCAGCTCCTGGACAGGGGCCCCCTACGAGCAGTACTTC
.,TRBD1,TRBJ1-5,TRBV6-1,CASSDSGQAYQPQHF,TGTGCCAGCAGTGATTCGGGACAGGCATATCAGCCCCAGCATTTT
.,.,TRBJ1-2,TRBV7-9,CASSLTGQSYGYTF,TGTGCCAGCAGCTTAACGGGACAAAGCTATGGCTACACCTTC
.,TRBD2,TRBJ2-3,TRBV2,CASRYGLAGGPSTDTQYF,TGTGCCAGCAGATACGGACTAGCGGGGGGGCCTAGCACAGATACGCAGTATTTT
.,TRBD1,TRBJ2-7,TRBV9,CASSATGAIMGEQYF,TGTGCCAGCAGCGCGACAGGGGCTATTATGGGGGAGCAGTACTTC
few,.,TRBJ1-3,TRBV7-2,CASSHSGNTIYF,TGTGCCAGCAGCCACTCTGGAAACACCATATATTTT
.,.,TRBJ1-2,TRBV15,CATSRVANYGYTF,TGTGCCACCAGCAGAGTGGCTAACTATGGCTACACCTTC
.,.,TRBJ2-3,TRBV23-1,CASSQSTPWSGRHTDTQYF,TGCGCCAGCAGTCAATCCACACCCTGGTCAGGGCGACACACAGATACGCAGTATTTT
.,.,TRBJ1-1,TRBV6-5,CASRKEREASTEAFF,TGTGCCAGCAGGAAGGAACGAGAGGCCAGCACTGAAGCTTTCTTT
.,.,TRBJ2-2,TRBV2,CASSDEGGTGELFF,TGTGCCAGCAGTGACGAGGGGGGGACCGGGGAGCTGTTTTTT
.,.,TRBJ2-3,TRBV30,CAWSPNHYPDTQYF,TGTGCCTGGAGTCCAAACCATTACCCAGATACGCAGTATTTT